These 10 T cell receptor beta chains came from one sample sequenced in a study of OX40 agonist ivuxolimab in advanced cancers. Library preparation employed the immunoSEQ multiplex PCR assay. Sourced from immuneACCESS, this table was stored by TCRdb with only in-frame sequences that have V and J called. A share of the clones is absent; for the studies checked, an unresolved V gene accounts for under half, and the remainder has no known explanation. This sample comprises approximately 84,000 clones, around 83% of them detected only once. Jointly, the top ten make up just under 1% of the sample. Here the sequenced sample was CD4+ or CD8+ T cells sorted from blood, taken in a trial of the OX40 agonist ivuxolimab. These receptors all come from an adult with an advanced solid tumor such as melanoma, head and neck, liver or kidney cancer.

This chain joins TRBV7-9 and TRBJ1-4; the D gene is possibly TRBD1 (6 bases). In germline, CDR1 is SEHNR, CDR2 FQNEAQ (reference sequence). Trimming pared 7 bases from V and 2 bases from J, leaving 11 bases between. CDR3 length: 14 amino acids. The CDR3 loop is CASISTGTNEKLFF. CDR3 DNA: TGTGCCAGCATAAGCACAGGGACTAATGAAAAACTGTTTTTT.

V usage is TRBV10-3 and J usage is TRBJ2-3; 7 bases are a match to TRBD2. V was pared by 6 bases and J by 3 bases, with 12 bases of the junction left unmatched. CDR3 length: 16 residues. Germline CDR1 ENHRY, CDR2 SYGVKD. The CDR3 nucleotides read TGTGCCATCAGGGAAAGTGGCGGGGGTGGTACAGATACGCAGTATTTT. Encoded protein: CAIRESGGGGTDTQYF.

V gene TRBV2 combines with J gene TRBJ1-2; D call uncertain. CDR1 and CDR2 from the germline V gene are SNHLY and FYNNEI. This CDR3 has 13 amino acids. V lost 2 bases and J lost 4, with 8 bases in between. CDR3 protein: CASSESQVYGYTF. As DNA, the CDR3 is TGTGCCAGCAGTGAATCCCAGGTCTATGGCTACACCTTC.

The rearrangement joins TRBV7-9 to TRBJ1-4; a weak D match, TRBD1 (6 bases). CDR1 SEHNR and CDR2 FQNEAQ come from the germline V gene (reference sequence). This CDR3 contains 15 residues. With 5 bases removed from V and 4 bases from J, the gap between germline ends came to 14 bases. The CDR3, as DNA: TGTGCCAGCAGCCCGCGGACAGTCCTTAATGAAAAACTGTTTTTT. Protein: CASSPRTVLNEKLFF.

This clone was detected once. The chain combines TRBV7-2 with TRBJ2-3; 8 bases map to TRBD2. The germline V gene has CDR1 SGHTA and CDR2 FQGNSA. V trimming: 6 bases; J trimming: 1 base; junction bases outside the gene matches: 3. The CDR3 totals 14 residues. The CDR3 region is CASRQAGGTDTQYF. CDR3 in DNA: TGTGCCAGCAGGCAAGCGGGAGGCACAGATACGCAGTATTTT.

This clone has just one count. This rearrangement joins TRBV6-1 to TRBJ1-2, with 12 bases aligning to TRBD1. This CDR3 comprises 17 residues. V lost 4 bases, J lost 4 bases, and 10 bases stayed unmatched. Germline assignment: CDR1 MNHNS and CDR2 SASEGT. The CDR3 loop reads CASSGGTGGDLAYGYTF. The CDR3 DNA is TGTGCCAGCAGTGGGGGGACAGGGGGCGACTTAGCCTATGGCTACACCTTC.

This chain joins TRBV7-2 and TRBJ2-3; 8 nucleotides agree with TRBD1. Per germline, CDR1 SGHTA and CDR2 FQGNSA. Trimming at V came to 4 bases and at J to 1 base, leaving 10 bases not matched to a gene. The CDR3 loop spans 17 amino acids. CDR3 protein: CASSSAWPGQGTDTQYF. The CDR3 DNA follows: TGTGCCAGCAGCTCGGCGTGGCCGGGACAGGGCACAGATACGCAGTATTTT. Variable domain in full (rest from reference TRBV7-2 and TRBJ2-3): GAGVSQSPSNKVTEKGKDVELRCDPISGHTALYWYRQSLGQGLEFLIYFQGNSAPDKSGLPSDRFSAERTGGSVSTLTIQRTQQEDSAVYLCASSSAWPGQGTDTQYFGPGTRLTVL.

The genes are TRBV7-2 and TRBJ2-1; 9 positions agree with TRBD2. The V gene's germline CDR1 is SGHTA and CDR2 FQGNSA. The CDR3 loop spans 15 amino acids. J gave up 7 bases and V 2 bases, and 6 bases lay outside the gene matches. The CDR3 region is CASSLLAGLGNEQFF. The CDR3 DNA reads TGTGCCAGCAGCTTACTAGCGGGACTCGGGAATGAGCAGTTCTTC.

This chain connects TRBV7-6 to TRBJ1-2, with 10 bases aligning to TRBD1. CDR3 length: 15 amino acids. The V and J ends lost 5 bases and 5 bases, in that order; junction bases with no gene match: 8. Germline loops: CDR1 SGHVS, CDR2 FNYEAQ. The CDR3 protein is CASSRQGAEPYGYTF. Here the CDR3 DNA reads TGTGCCAGCAGCCGACAGGGGGCTGAGCCATATGGCTACACCTTC.

The chain combines TRBV21-1 with TRBJ1-1; the DNA was not compared with TRBD1, the D call given in the table. TRBV21-1 is a listed pseudogene. The CDR3 consists of 17 residues. CDR3 loop: CASSKTRVNGENTEAFF. The CDR3, as DNA: TGTGCCAGCAGCAAAACCAGGGTCAACGGAGAGAACACTGAAGCTTTCTTT.